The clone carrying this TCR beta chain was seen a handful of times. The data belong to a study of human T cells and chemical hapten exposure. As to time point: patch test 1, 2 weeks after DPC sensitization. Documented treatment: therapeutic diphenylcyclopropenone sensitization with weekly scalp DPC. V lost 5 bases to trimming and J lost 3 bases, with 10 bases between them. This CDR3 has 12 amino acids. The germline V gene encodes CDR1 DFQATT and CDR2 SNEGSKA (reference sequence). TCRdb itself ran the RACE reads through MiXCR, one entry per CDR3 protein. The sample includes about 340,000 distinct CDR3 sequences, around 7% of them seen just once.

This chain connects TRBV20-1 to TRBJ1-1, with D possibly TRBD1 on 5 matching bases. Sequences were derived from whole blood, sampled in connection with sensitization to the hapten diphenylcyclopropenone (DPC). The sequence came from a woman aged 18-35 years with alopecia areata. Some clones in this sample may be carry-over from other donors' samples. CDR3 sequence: CSALRGDTEAFF. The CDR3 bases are TGCAGTGCTTTGAGAGGGGACACTGAAGCTTTCTTT.